Following are 4 T cell receptor beta chains from one sample sequenced in a study of T cell responses to AZD1222 COVID-19 vaccine. Profiled with immunoSEQ multiplex PCR; TCRdb holds only in-frame clones, not every one. The sample holds over 85,000 clones, roughly 90% seen once. Sequencing used peripheral blood, obtained 28 days after the second AZD1222 dose. The source is an adult who received the AZD1222 COVID-19 vaccine.

This sequence joins TRBV23-1 and TRBJ2-7; 10 bases are shared with TRBD1. TRBV23-1 has ORF status, its function being uncertain. CDR3 length equals 17 residues. V gave up 8 bases and J gave up 3 bases; unmatched junction bases: 16. The CDR3 sequence: CASVKNSRDRGFYEQYV. CDR3 nucleotide sequence: TGCGCCAGCGTCAAGAACTCCCGGGACAGGGGCTTCTACGAGCAGTACGTC.

The chain joins TRBV19 to TRBJ1-5; D unresolved. Trimming removed 3 bases from V and 4 bases from J, with 7 bases in between. This CDR3 comprises 13 residues. Germline V gene lookup returns CDR1 LNHDA and CDR2 SQIVND (reference sequence). Here the CDR3 reads CASSMSGNQPQHF. The CDR3 DNA sequence: TGTGCCAGTAGTATGTCAGGAAATCAGCCCCAGCATTTT.

The CDR3 loop reads CASSFASGGFTDTQYF. DNA for the CDR3: TGTGCCAGCAGCTTTGCTAGCGGGGGGTTCACAGATACGCAGTATTTT. This chain joins TRBV5-6 and TRBJ2-3; 11 bases match TRBD2. Trimming at V came to 2 bases and at J to 2 bases, leaving 4 bases not matched to a gene. Germline CDR1 and CDR2: SGHDT and YYEEEE. The CDR3 is made up of 16 amino acids.

The chain employs TRBV4-3 and TRBJ1-1, with 9 positions matching TRBD1. Germline lookup yields CDR1 LGHNA and CDR2 YSLEER. The trim removed 0 bases at V and 5 bases at J, leaving 13 bases unmatched. There are 18 residues in the CDR3. CDR3 bases: TGCGCCAGCAGCCAAGAACCAACCACAGGGGGCGCGGTAACTGAAGCTTTCTTT. It codes for CASSQEPTTGGAVTEAFF.